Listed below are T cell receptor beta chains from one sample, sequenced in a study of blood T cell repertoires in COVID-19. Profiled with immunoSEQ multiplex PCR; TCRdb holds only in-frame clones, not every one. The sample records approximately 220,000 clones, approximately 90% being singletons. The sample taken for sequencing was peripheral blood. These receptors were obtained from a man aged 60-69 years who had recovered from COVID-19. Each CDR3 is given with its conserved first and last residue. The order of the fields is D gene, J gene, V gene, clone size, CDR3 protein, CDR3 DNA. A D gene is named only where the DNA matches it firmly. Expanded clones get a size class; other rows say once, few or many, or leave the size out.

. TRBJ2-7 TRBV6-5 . CASSLGTAYEQYF TGTGCCAGCAGTTTAGGGACTGCCTACGAGCAGTACTTC
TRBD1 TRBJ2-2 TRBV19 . CASSIGFGTGSGELFF TGTGCCAGTAGTATTGGCTTCGGGACAGGGTCAGGGGAGCTGTTTTTT
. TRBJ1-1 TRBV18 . CASSPPSISTEAFF TGTGCCAGCTCACCACCCTCTATAAGCACTGAAGCTTTCTTT
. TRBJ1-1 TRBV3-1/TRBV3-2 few CASSQEQGEAFF TGTGCCAGCAGCCAAGAACAGGGTGAAGCTTTCTTT
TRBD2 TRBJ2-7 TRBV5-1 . CASSSRTSGSGEQYF TGCGCCAGCAGCTCGAGGACTAGCGGGAGTGGAGAGCAGTACTTC
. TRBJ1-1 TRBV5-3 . CARSDSGGDTEAFF TGTGCCAGAAGCGACAGCGGGGGCGATACTGAAGCTTTCTTT
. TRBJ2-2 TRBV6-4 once CASSAREGGELFF TGTGCCAGCAGTGCCCGCGAGGGCGGGGAGCTGTTTTTT
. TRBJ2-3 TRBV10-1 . CASSDTLQASTDTQYF TGCGCCAGCAGTGATACCCTTCAGGCTAGCACAGATACGCAGTATTTT
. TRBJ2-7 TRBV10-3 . CAISEPAGLREQYF TGTGCCATCAGTGAGCCGGCAGGGCTTCGGGAGCAGTACTTC
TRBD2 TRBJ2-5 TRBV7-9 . CASSWRGGQETQYF TGTGCCAGCAGCTGGCGGGGGGGCCAAGAGACCCAGTACTTC
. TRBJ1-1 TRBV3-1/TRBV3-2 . CASSPRLLNTEAFF TGTGCCAGCAGCCCGAGGCTACTGAACACTGAAGCTTTCTTT
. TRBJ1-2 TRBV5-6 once CASSRRRVFHGYTF TGTGCCAGCAGCAGACGCAGGGTTTTCCATGGCTACACCTTC
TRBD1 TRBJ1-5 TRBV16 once CASSPITGGDQPQHF TGTGCCAGCAGCCCAATAACAGGGGGCGACCAGCCCCAGCATTTT
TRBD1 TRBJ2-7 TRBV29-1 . CSAARTGTYEQYF TGCAGCGCCGCAAGGACAGGGACCTACGAGCAGTACTTC
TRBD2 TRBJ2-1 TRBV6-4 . CASSAGTSGTEQFF TGTGCCAGCAGTGCCGGGACTAGCGGTACTGAGCAGTTCTTC
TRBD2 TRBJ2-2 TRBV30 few CAWRSSSGNTGELFF TGTGCCTGGAGGTCGTCTAGCGGGAACACCGGGGAGCTGTTTTTT
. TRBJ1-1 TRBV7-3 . CASSFGFDRNTEAFF TGTGCCAGCAGCTTCGGTTTTGACAGGAACACTGAAGCTTTCTTT
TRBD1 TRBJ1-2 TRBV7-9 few CASSGSRDRGNYGYTF TGTGCCAGCAGTGGGAGCCGGGACAGGGGGAACTATGGCTACACCTTC
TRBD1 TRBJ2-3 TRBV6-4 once CASSDARGLTQYF TGTGCCAGCAGTGACGCCAGGGGGCTTACGCAGTATTTT
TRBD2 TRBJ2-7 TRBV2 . CASRTGLARYEQYF TGTGCCAGCAGAACTGGACTAGCGCGCTACGAGCAGTACTTC
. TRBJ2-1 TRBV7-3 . CASSSKGAGMGQFF TGTGCCAGCAGCTCCAAAGGTGCGGGGATGGGGCAGTTCTTC
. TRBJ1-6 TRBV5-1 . CASSPEGGTYNSPLHF TGCGCCAGCAGCCCGGAGGGGGGGACCTATAATTCACCCCTCCACTTT
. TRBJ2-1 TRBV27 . CASSLSGTLHNEQFF TGTGCCAGCAGTTTATCGGGGACTTTACACAATGAGCAGTTCTTC
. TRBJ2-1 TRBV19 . CASSIGERSYNEQFF TGTGCCAGTAGTATAGGAGAGCGGTCGTACAATGAGCAGTTCTTC
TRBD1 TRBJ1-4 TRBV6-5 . CASSSGQGGTNEKLFF TGTGCCAGCAGTTCGGGACAGGGCGGAACTAATGAAAAACTGTTTTTT
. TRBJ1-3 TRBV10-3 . CAISDPEGRLSGNTIYF TGTGCCATCAGTGACCCCGAGGGTCGTCTCTCTGGAAACACCATATATTTT
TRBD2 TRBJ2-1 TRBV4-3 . CASSQTSGGSYNEQFF TGCGCCAGCAGCCAGACTAGCGGGGGGTCCTACAATGAGCAGTTCTTC
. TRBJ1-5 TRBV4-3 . CASSQDRGGSSNQPQHF TGCGCCAGCAGCCAAGATCGCGGGGGTTCGAGCAATCAGCCCCAGCATTTT
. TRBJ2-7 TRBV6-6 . CASSPAAYEQYF TGTGCCAGCAGCCCCGCGGCCTACGAGCAGTACTTC
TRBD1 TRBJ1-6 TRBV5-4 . CASSPRTGGNSPLHF TGTGCCAGCAGCCCCCGGACAGGGGGTAATTCACCCCTCCACTTT
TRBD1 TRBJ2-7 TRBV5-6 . CASSYTTGVSEQYF TGTGCCAGCAGCTATACTACAGGGGTCTCCGAGCAGTACTTC
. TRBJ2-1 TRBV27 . CASSFGRDNEQFF TGTGCCAGCAGTTTCGGCAGGGACAATGAGCAGTTCTTC
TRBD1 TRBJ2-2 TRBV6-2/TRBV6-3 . CASSYSPGQGSTGELFF TGTGCCAGCAGTTACTCCCCGGGACAGGGTTCGACCGGGGAGCTGTTTTTT
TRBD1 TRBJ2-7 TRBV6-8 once CASSKGQDYEQYF TGTGCCAGCAGTAAGGGACAGGACTACGAGCAGTACTTC
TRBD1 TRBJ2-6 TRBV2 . CASSQGGGGANVLTF TGTGCCAGCAGTCAAGGGGGCGGTGGGGCCAACGTCCTGACTTTC
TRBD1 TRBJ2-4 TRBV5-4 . CASSLGQGKSATKNIQYF TGTGCCAGCAGCTTGGGACAGGGGAAGTCTGCGACCAAAAACATTCAGTACTTC
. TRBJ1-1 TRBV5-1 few CASSLTGGRDTEAFF TGCGCCAGCAGCTTGACAGGTGGTCGGGACACTGAAGCTTTCTTT
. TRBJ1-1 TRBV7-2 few CASGQSSNTEAFF TGTGCCAGCGGACAGAGCTCGAACACTGAAGCTTTCTTT
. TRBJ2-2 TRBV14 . CASSQDRSAGTGELFF TGTGCCAGCAGCCAGGACAGATCCGCAGGCACCGGGGAGCTGTTTTTT
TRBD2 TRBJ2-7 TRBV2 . CASSGFGGAYEQYF TGTGCCAGCAGTGGGTTCGGGGGGGCCTACGAGCAGTACTTC
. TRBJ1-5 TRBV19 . CASSIDQGFGQPQHF TGTGCCAGTAGTATCGATCAGGGGTTTGGTCAGCCCCAGCATTTT
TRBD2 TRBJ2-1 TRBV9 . CASLPGLAVGEQFF TGTGCCAGCCTTCCGGGACTAGCTGTAGGAGAGCAGTTCTTC
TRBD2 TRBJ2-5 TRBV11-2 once CASSQTGGQETQYF TGTGCCAGCAGCCAGACGGGGGGGCAAGAGACCCAGTACTTC
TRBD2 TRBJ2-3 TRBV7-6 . CASSSATSGRGTDTQYF TGTGCCAGCAGCTCAGCGACTAGCGGGAGGGGCACAGATACGCAGTATTTT
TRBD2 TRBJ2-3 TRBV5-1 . CASSLGVAGGTDTQYF TGCGCCAGCAGCTTGGGAGTCGCGGGGGGCACAGATACGCAGTATTTT
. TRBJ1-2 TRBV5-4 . CASTLVPGGYTF TGTGCCAGCACTCTAGTCCCCGGTGGCTACACCTTC